This passage covers 22 T cell receptor beta chains from one sample sequenced in a study of T-cell memory formation after mild COVID-19. TCRdb reprocessed the 5' RACE reads via MiXCR and lists one record per CDR3 protein. The repertoire holds 200,000 to 250,000 distinct CDR3 sequences, with about 15% as singletons. The sequenced sample consisted of PBMCs or a T cell subset sorted from them (not recorded which). The receptors shown here come from a man between 18 and 35 years old who had mild COVID-19 (a few samples of this study predate the infection). Cell type and time point are not known.

The chain uses TRBV7-2 and TRBJ2-5; D gene uncertain. Trimming took 4 bases from V and 6 from J, leaving 12 bases between them. This CDR3 region has 13 residues. Germline lookup yields CDR1 SGHTA and CDR2 FQGNSA. The CDR3 DNA reads as TGTGCCAGCAGCTCTTCGACCCAGAAGACCCAGTACTTC. Protein: CASSSSTQKTQYF.

This clonotype was seen a few times. The rearrangement uses TRBV5-1 and TRBJ2-3, with 14 bases lining up with TRBD2. The CDR3 extends over 16 amino acids. CDR1 is SGHRS and CDR2 is YFSETQ in the germline V gene. J was trimmed by 4 bases and V by 4 bases; bases with no gene match: 5. The CDR3 region has the DNA TGCGCCAGCAGCACCGGACTAGCGGGGGGATCAGATACGCAGTATTTT. Translation: CASSTGLAGGSDTQYF.

This clonotype was counted once. The genes are TRBV20-1 and TRBJ1-4, with D maybe TRBD1 (6 bases). CDR3 length: 14 residues. Germline assignment: CDR1 DFQATT and CDR2 SNEGSKA (reference sequence). The ends were cut back, 2 bases at V and 8 bases at J, with 15 bases in the middle. CDR3 sequence (DNA): TGCAGTGCTAGAACCCACAGGGTTGGGGAAAAACTGTTTTTT. Protein: CSARTHRVGEKLFF.

The rearrangement uses TRBV11-2 and TRBJ1-1; D not resolved. The ends were cut back, 5 bases at V and 1 base at J, with 11 bases in the middle. CDR1 SGHAT and CDR2 FQNNGV come from the germline V gene. This CDR3 spans 14 amino acids. The CDR3 region has the DNA TGTGCCAGCAGCCTGAGCGCGGCGAACACTGAAGCTTTCTTT. This sequence encodes CASSLSAANTEAFF.

This clonotype has only a few counts. The chain uses TRBV5-1 and TRBJ2-3; a weak D match, TRBD1 (5 bases). This CDR3 comprises 14 residues. The germline V gene has CDR1 SGHRS and CDR2 YFSETQ. Trimming removed 4 bases at V and 4 bases at J, with 13 bases between. The CDR3 sequence: CASSPGNIADTQYF. The CDR3 nucleotides are TGCGCCAGCAGCCCAGGGAATATCGCAGATACGCAGTATTTT.

Only a few counts were recorded for this clonotype. The chain links TRBV5-1 to TRBJ2-6; D is unclear. The CDR3 covers 16 residues. Germline values: CDR1 SGHRS, CDR2 YFSETQ. V was trimmed by 1 base and J by 0 bases, leaving 8 bases between them. CDR3 region: CASSLMAFSGANVLTF. CDR3 coding DNA: TGCGCCAGCAGCTTGATGGCCTTCTCTGGGGCCAACGTCCTGACTTTC.

This clonotype appeared a few times. J is TRBJ2-1 and V is TRBV7-2; a possible D gene is TRBD1 (6 bases). The germline CDR1 and CDR2 sequences are SGHTA and FQGNSA. The CDR3 runs to 16 residues. V lost 4 bases, J lost 4 bases, and 17 bases lay in between. The CDR3 protein is CASSSIEPQGYNEQFF. CDR3 DNA sequence: TGTGCCAGCAGCTCGATAGAGCCACAGGGTTACAATGAGCAGTTCTTC.

The V gene is TRBV6-2 or TRBV6-3, the J gene TRBJ1-1; no reliable D call. The V gene's germline CDR1 is MNHEY and CDR2 SVGEGT. The CDR3 consists of 11 residues. Between the trimmed V and J ends, which lost 4 bases and 6 bases, there was a span of 6 bases. CDR3 DNA: TGTGCCAGCAGTTTATGGCCTGAAGCTTTCTTT. Its protein is CASSLWPEAFF.

This clonotype was counted ten times or more. The chain joins TRBV3-1 to TRBJ2-3; TRBD2 might be the D (5 bases). The CDR3 spans 14 residues. V shed 6 bases and J shed 6 bases, with 16 bases lying between them. Germline assignment: CDR1 LGHDT and CDR2 YNNKEL (reference sequence). The CDR3 bases are TGTGCCAGCAGTTTGATATCCGGGGAGGATACGCAGTATTTT. Its translation is CASSLISGEDTQYF.

The genes are TRBV20-1 and TRBJ1-2; a weak D match, TRBD1 (5 bases). Germline CDR1 DFQATT, CDR2 SNEGSKA (reference sequence). This CDR3 is 16 amino acids long. V lost 5 bases to trimming and J lost 4 bases, with 23 bases between them. In DNA form, the CDR3 reads TGCAGTGCTCCCCGGTCCAGGGAGGAGGGGTTCTATGGCTACACCTTC. Its protein product is CSAPRSREEGFYGYTF.

The chain combines TRBV10-3 with TRBJ1-2; weak D call: TRBD1 (5 bases). The V gene's germline CDR1 is ENHRY and CDR2 SYGVKD. Trimming removed 6 bases from V and 4 bases from J, with 15 bases in between. The CDR3 has 14 amino acids. The CDR3 DNA follows: TGTGCCATCAGGTGGGACGGTAGAGTCTATGGCTACACCTTC. Protein sequence: CAIRWDGRVYGYTF.

This clonotype was recorded a few times. The chain joins TRBV4-3 to TRBJ2-1; tentatively, D is TRBD1 or TRBD2 (5 bases each). CDR1 and CDR2 from the germline V gene are LGHNA and YSLEER. The CDR3 spans 17 residues. V lost 4 bases and J lost 0, with 16 bases in between. The CDR3 spells CASSRRGGVSSYNEQFF. CDR3 nucleotide sequence: TGCGCCAGCAGCCGCCGTGGGGGTGTCAGCTCCTACAATGAGCAGTTCTTC.

This clonotype showed up many times. This chain links TRBV12-3 or TRBV12-4 with TRBJ1-1; possibly TRBD1 for D (5 bases). Trimming took off 5 bases at V and 1 base at J, with 11 bases between the two ends. The CDR3 is 14 residues long. This CDR3 reads CASSEGRWNTEAFF. As DNA, the CDR3 is TGTGCCAGCAGTGAGGGACGGTGGAACACTGAAGCTTTCTTT.

A few counts support this clonotype. The chain recombines TRBV20-1 with TRBJ2-7, with D unresolved. Per germline, CDR1 DFQATT and CDR2 SNEGSKA (reference sequence). This CDR3 region has 13 residues. Trimming left V 0 bases short and J 3 bases short, with 9 bases between. The CDR3 sequence: CSARDGNSYEQYF. Here the CDR3 DNA reads TGCAGTGCTAGAGATGGGAATAGCTACGAGCAGTACTTC.

This clonotype was seen only a few times. V gene TRBV20-1 combines with J gene TRBJ2-3; TRBD2 agrees at 10 bases. Germline loops: CDR1 DFQATT, CDR2 SNEGSKA (reference sequence). The CDR3 has 15 residues. The V gene end was trimmed by 5 bases and the J gene end by 1 base; junction bases not matched to a gene: 6. CDR3 region: CSAEVLAGGTDTQYF. In nucleotides, the CDR3 is TGCAGTGCTGAGGTCCTAGCGGGGGGCACAGATACGCAGTATTTT.

The gene calls are TRBV20-1 and TRBJ1-2; D might be TRBD1 (5 bases). V was pared by 0 bases and J by 4 bases, with 15 bases between. The CDR3 consists of 15 residues. Germline V lookup: CDR1 DFQATT, CDR2 SNEGSKA (reference sequence). CDR3 sequence: CSARDYSGDLYGYTF. The CDR3 DNA sequence: TGCAGTGCTAGAGACTACTCGGGGGACCTCTATGGCTACACCTTC.

Turning to this clonotype: This may stem from a read error, because a much larger clone lies one nucleotide away. The rearrangement joins TRBV27 to TRBJ2-3, with unresolved D. The V gene's germline CDR1 is MNHEY and CDR2 SMNVEV (reference sequence). This CDR3 is built from 12 residues. Between the trimmed V and J ends, which lost 6 bases and 0 bases, there was a span of 4 bases. The CDR3 DNA sequence: TGTGCCAGCAGATCTAGCACAGATACGCAGTATTTT. Protein: CASRSSTDTQYF.

The chain couples TRBV27 to TRBJ2-7; TRBD2 agrees at 13 bases. The CDR3 has 14 residues. The V segment lost 5 bases and the J segment 6 bases; nucleotides outside the gene matches: 4. Germline-derived CDR1 and CDR2 are MNHEY and SMNVEV (reference sequence). As DNA, the CDR3 is TGTGCCAGCAGTCCTCGGACTAGCGGGGGCGAGCAGTACGTC. It encodes CASSPRTSGGEQYV.

The chain carries TRBV6-6 and TRBJ2-7, with D perhaps assigned TRBD1 or TRBD2 (5 bases each). This CDR3 contains 16 residues. V was trimmed by 2 bases and J by 6 bases, leaving 20 bases between them. Germline CDR1 MNHNY, CDR2 SVGAGI (reference sequence). The CDR3 DNA reads as TGTGCCAGCAGTTACGGGGGTTGGGGATCCCTGGGCGAGCAGTACGTC. This gives the protein CASSYGGWGSLGEQYV.

This clonotype has a handful of counts. The V call is TRBV20-1, the J call TRBJ1-2, with D maybe TRBD1 (5 bases). Germline loops: CDR1 DFQATT, CDR2 SNEGSKA (reference sequence). V was clipped by 6 bases and J by 0 bases, with 20 bases between them. The CDR3 length is 16 residues. DNA for the CDR3: TGCAGTGCAAGTAGGCAGGTGATGGGGGCTAACTATGGCTACACCTTC. Its translation is CSASRQVMGANYGYTF.

The sample holds a few counts of this clonotype. V gene TRBV7-2 combines with J gene TRBJ2-7; D tentatively fits TRBD1 or TRBD2 (5 bases each). This CDR3 contains 15 residues. The germline V and J ends were trimmed by 4 bases and 4 bases, with 17 bases remaining between them. From germline, CDR1 is SGHTA and CDR2 FQGNSA. The CDR3 sequence is CASSSAVVGVYEQYF. The CDR3, as DNA: TGTGCCAGCAGCTCCGCTGTGGTGGGGGTATACGAGCAGTACTTC.

This clonotype was recorded only once. The DNA of the CDR3 is TGCGCCAGCAGCCGGGCAGAGGGGGCTAATGAAAAACTGTTTTTT. Translated, it gives CASSRAEGANEKLFF. V is TRBV4-3 and J is TRBJ1-4; D is possibly TRBD1 (6 bases). V dropped 4 bases and J dropped 3 bases, with 12 bases sitting between them. The germline V gene encodes CDR1 LGHNA and CDR2 YSLEER. The CDR3 runs to 15 residues.